This TCR beta chain was observed in a study of beta chain features in type 1 diabetes (dated by TCRdb to 2016 to 2019). Concerning the study at large: Mean age, gender distribution, total cell number and subset yield did not differ between patients and healthy donors. Across all samples, 107,917,701 sorted cells were examined, and cell number per subset correlated strongly with RNA yield. In the study, recently diagnosed type 1 diabetes patients and matched healthy donors were compared on the TCRB repertoires of their sorted circulating CD4+ T cell subsets. Whereas all 30 or so donors provided naive and central memory subsets, regulatory and stem cell-like memory subsets were isolated from just 8 patients and roughly eight healthy donors. Here is what the overall study found, with its caveats: Because the HLA sub-analyses included only small numbers of individuals, any influence of HLA type on TCRB rearrangement was left unresolved. A moderate but significant shortening of TCRB CDR3 length was observed in type 1 diabetes patients in all four CD4+ subsets. Shorter templates might have been favored by PCR, but patient and control samples were amplified and corrected together, so both groups would have been affected equally by any skew. Naive, central memory and regulatory TCRB repertoires appeared more similar among patients than among healthy donors. At VDJ recombination sites, patients with type 1 diabetes made fewer insertions and deleted more nucleotides, a pattern implying thymic rearrangement abnormalities. Because cDNA rather than genomic DNA was sequenced, highly expressing activated cells could have been over-represented, although no difference in activation and CD3 levels was found between groups.

All of the isolated RNA was reverse transcribed with the High Capacity cDNA Reverse Transcription Kit, so expressed TCRB transcripts were sequenced. Deep immunoSEQ sequencing was performed on naive, central memory and regulatory T cell samples, with an average of approximately 4 million total reads per sample. Sorted cells were lysed in RLT buffer and RNA was extracted with DNase-treated RNeasy Micro or Mini kits, depending on cell number. Each cell subset was processed on its own to prevent cross-contamination, while patient and healthy donor samples were processed together. Using the immunoSEQ multiplex PCR, TCRB sequences were amplified from cDNA into 87-bp fragments spanning the CDR3 region. Sequencing of the amplicons was performed on the Illumina HiSeq platform. In the paper's pipeline: Synthetic template baselines were used to correct PCR bias computationally, reads within Hamming distance 2 were collapsed together, and singletons that could not be merged were discarded. Reads were aligned to IMGT to assign V, D and J genes, CDR3 length, and insertions or deletions at six rearrangement sites. Within each subset, clonotype counts were normalized to sorted cell number, after which true diversity and Gini coefficients were computed with the tcR R package. The overlap coefficient, calculated on TCRB nucleotide sequences, was used to quantify repertoire sharing. As a proxy for the pre-selection repertoire, out-of-frame TCRB sequences from naive cells were analyzed. TCRdb limited this immuneACCESS table to in-frame rearrangements with V and J called. A share of clones is missing; checked studies link under half to unresolved V genes, and the rest is unexplained. V and J calls and clone size are given by that table; D and trimming were obtained from the DNA. This sample has some 500,000 clones in its table, and roughly 10% of those were observed once. Less than 0.06% of the sample goes to the ten largest clones.

At the junction V is shortened by 1 base and J by 8 bases; bases outside the gene matches: 5. The germline V gene yields SGDLS for CDR1 and YYNGEE for CDR2. Inclusive of the bounding cysteine and phenylalanine, the CDR3 is 14 residues long. Only the CDR3 region is kept as DNA, spanning 42 bases read in frame from base 1. Each donor gave one peripheral blood draw, averaging about 120 mL, which was collected into heparinised tubes. Naive, central memory, regulatory and stem cell-like memory CD4+ T cells were sorted on a BD FACSAria II using a panel including CD45RO, CCR7, CD25, CD127, CD95 and CD27. Purity was above 95% for every sorted population. PBMCs were isolated right away by Lymphoprep density gradient centrifugation and were stained directly, without culture. To minimize batch effects, samples were stained and sorted in pairs, one healthy donor with one patient per experiment. With respect to this clone: What antigen it recognizes has not been identified. No quality values exist for individual bases; no much larger clone is one base distant.

The specimen was naive CD4+ T cells from blood. The cell subset or site label for this specimen denotes: true naive CD4+ T cells. The TCR originated in a woman between 18 and 30 years old in good health. This chain is built from TRBV9 and TRBJ2-4; TRBD2 fits 8 bases in the junction. At the DNA level, the sequence is TGTGCCAGCAGCGTATACGGGGGGGCACACATTCAGTACTTC. This translates into CASSVYGGAHIQYF.